Below, 27 T cell receptor beta chains from the same sample are listed, as sequenced in a study of T cells after yellow fever vaccination. TCRdb recomputed calls from the 5' RACE reads with MiXCR, one row per CDR3 protein. Here the sample spans some 320,000 distinct CDR3 sequences, about 10% being singletons. This sample comprised CD4+ T cells sorted from PBMCs, obtained 45 days after the yellow fever booster vaccination. The receptors here all came from a man between 18 and 35 years old who received the YFV17D yellow fever vaccine.

The rearrangement uses TRBV5-6 and TRBJ1-1; maybe TRBD1 (5 bases). CDR3 length: 15 amino acids. Between the trimmed V and J ends, which lost 1 base and 1 base, there was a span of 11 bases. CDR1 and CDR2 from the germline V gene are SGHDT and YYEEEE. CDR3 nucleotide sequence: TGTGCCAGCAGCTTGTCTGGGGGTTGGAACACTGAAGCTTTCTTT. It specifies CASSLSGGWNTEAFF.

The V gene is TRBV4-1, the J gene TRBJ1-1, with TRBD1 matching over 7 bases. This CDR3 comprises 14 residues. V gave up 3 bases and J gave up 4 bases; unmatched junction bases: 5. CDR1 and CDR2 (germline): MGHRA, YSYEKL. The CDR3 sequence is CASSHTGVATEAFF. The CDR3 DNA follows: TGCGCCAGCAGCCACACAGGGGTTGCCACTGAAGCTTTCTTT.

The chain links TRBV12-3 or TRBV12-4 to TRBJ2-4; D remains ambiguous. The length of the CDR3 is 13 residues. Trimming left V 2 bases short and J 1 base short, with 3 bases between. CDR3: CASSLNAKNIQYF. In DNA, the CDR3 is TGTGCCAGCAGTTTAAATGCCAAAAACATTCAGTACTTC.

This clonotype was recorded a few times. The DNA for the CDR3 is TGTGCCAGCAGCCCCGACAGGGGCTGGCAGCCCCAGCATTTT. As protein: CASSPDRGWQPQHF. The chain links TRBV6-2 or TRBV6-3 to TRBJ1-5; 8 bases fit TRBD1. This CDR3 comprises 14 residues. The germline V gene encodes CDR1 MNHEY and CDR2 SVGEGT. With 6 bases clipped from V and 7 bases from J, the junction kept 8 bases outside the gene matches.

The V and J genes are TRBV29-1 and TRBJ1-1; perhaps TRBD1 as D (6 bases). This CDR3 spans 14 amino acids. From germline, CDR1 is SQVTM and CDR2 ANQGSEA. With 6 bases removed from V and 0 bases from J, the gap between germline ends came to 14 bases. DNA of the CDR3: TGCAGCGTCTCTGCGGGGGGCATGAACACTGAAGCTTTCTTT. It codes for CSVSAGGMNTEAFF.

This clonotype has more than one count but fewer than ten. The chain uses TRBV5-6 and TRBJ1-3, with 10 bases that match TRBD1. The V gene end was trimmed by 4 bases and the J gene end by 3 bases; junction bases not matched to a gene: 4. The germline V gene has CDR1 SGHDT and CDR2 YYEEEE. This CDR3 region has 15 residues. CDR3 region: CASSDGTGDGNTIYF. In DNA, the CDR3 is TGTGCCAGCAGCGACGGGACAGGGGATGGAAACACCATATATTTT.

The rearrangement links TRBV5-4 to TRBJ2-2, with a weak D call TRBD1 (6 bases). This CDR3 has 13 residues. Trimming shortened V by 2 bases and J by 7 bases, and 9 bases separated the two germline ends. Germline-derived CDR1 and CDR2 are SGHNT and YYREEE (reference sequence). This CDR3 is CASSFRGNGELFF. Here the CDR3 DNA reads TGTGCCAGCAGCTTCAGGGGTAACGGGGAGCTGTTTTTT.

This clonotype was seen many times. V is TRBV12-3 or TRBV12-4 and J is TRBJ2-2; weak D call: TRBD2 (5 bases). The CDR3 is 16 residues long. Trimming pared 5 bases from V and 4 bases from J, leaving 17 bases between. The DNA of the CDR3 is TGTGCCAGCAGTCCCTCACTAGTGCAGCCCACCGGGGAGCTGTTTTTT. It encodes CASSPSLVQPTGELFF.

This clonotype was counted between two and nine times. The V call is TRBV6-2 or TRBV6-3, the J call TRBJ2-7; D gene unclear. Germline values: CDR1 MNHEY, CDR2 SVGEGT. V lost 0 bases, J lost 3 bases, and 9 bases lay in between. This CDR3 is built from 14 residues. The CDR3 sequence: CASSYSKSGYEQYV. CDR3 nucleotides: TGTGCCAGCAGTTACTCGAAGTCGGGCTACGAGCAGTACGTC.

The sample holds a few counts of this clonotype. The chain links TRBV5-1 to TRBJ1-3, with a tentative D call TRBD1 (5 bases). V gave up 4 bases and J gave up 8 bases, with 13 bases separating them. CDR1 SGHRS and CDR2 YFSETQ come from the germline V gene. The CDR3 loop spans 13 amino acids. In nucleotides, the CDR3 is TGCGCCAGCAGCCCGCAGGGTCGCGACACCATATATTTT. Translation: CASSPQGRDTIYF.

The table lists this clonotype with a few counts. Here the CDR3 DNA reads TGCGCCAGCAGCCAAGATCCCAGGTCTGGATCCACCGGGGAGCTGTTTTTT. Translating it yields CASSQDPRSGSTGELFF. This rearrangement joins TRBV4-3 to TRBJ2-2; D is undetermined. Germline CDR1 LGHNA, CDR2 YSLEER. V lost 0 bases to trimming and J lost 4 bases, with 15 bases between them. This CDR3 is 17 amino acids long.

The chain combines TRBV18 with TRBJ2-5; TRBD2 matches at 14 bases. The CDR3 totals 17 residues. Trimming cost V 3 bases and J 7 bases; bases outside gene matches: 10. The V gene's germline CDR1 is KGHSH and CDR2 LQKENI. Here the CDR3 reads CASSPQGLAGAGWTQYF. Written as DNA, the CDR3 is TGTGCCAGCTCACCGCAGGGACTAGCGGGGGCCGGATGGACCCAGTACTTC.

The chain is built from TRBV7-7 and TRBJ2-3; tentatively, D is TRBD1 or TRBD2 (5 bases each). V lost 4 bases, J lost 6 bases, and 11 bases lay in between. The CDR3 covers 13 residues. Germline CDR1 SSHAT, CDR2 FNYEAQ (reference sequence). The CDR3 spells CASSSAGGDTQYF. The DNA for the CDR3 is TGTGCCAGCAGCTCTGCTGGGGGTGATACGCAGTATTTT.

This clonotype appeared a few times. The V gene is TRBV28, the J gene TRBJ1-2, with unresolved D. This CDR3 is 10 amino acids long. The V and J ends lost 6 bases and 6 bases respectively, with 5 bases between them. Germline CDR1 reads MDHEN; CDR2 reads SYDVKM. In nucleotides, the CDR3 is TGTGCCAGCAGGTTACATGGCTACACCTTC. Amino acids: CASRLHGYTF.

The J gene is TRBJ1-6, the V gene TRBV7-3; 10 bases match TRBD1. J lost 8 bases, V lost 2 bases, and 3 bases had no gene match. This CDR3 is built from 15 residues. Looked up from germline, CDR1 is SGHTA and CDR2 is FQGTGA. CDR3 sequence reads: CASSLLGQGDSPLHF. In DNA form, the CDR3 reads TGTGCCAGCAGCTTACTCGGACAGGGGGATTCACCCCTCCACTTT.

This rearrangement joins TRBV20-1 to TRBJ2-5; TRBD2 might be the D (6 bases). The length of the CDR3 is 14 residues. V dropped 4 bases and J dropped 5 bases, with 17 bases sitting between them. Germline assignment: CDR1 DFQATT and CDR2 SNEGSKA (reference sequence). CDR3 protein: CSAIPGGAQETQYF. For the CDR3, the DNA is TGCAGTGCTATCCCCGGGGGAGCCCAGGAGACCCAGTACTTC.

This clonotype was seen more than once but under ten times. In DNA form, the CDR3 reads TGTGCCAGCAGCCTACCCGGGAGCGAAAAACTGTTTTTT. Translated: CASSLPGSEKLFF. This chain links TRBV4-2 with TRBJ1-4; no clear D gene. The CDR3 loop spans 13 amino acids. Germline V gene lookup returns CDR1 LGHNA and CDR2 YNFKEQ. The germline V and J ends were trimmed by 4 bases and 8 bases, with 11 bases remaining between them.

This clonotype was seen more than once but under ten times. V and J are TRBV18 and TRBJ1-1; 9 bases match TRBD1. After removal of 2 bases from V and 1 base from J, the junction contained 11 bases not matched to a gene. Germline V gene lookup returns CDR1 KGHSH and CDR2 LQKENI. This CDR3 comprises 18 residues. CDR3 sequence (DNA): TGTGCCAGCTCACCATTAGGAGGACAGGGGCTGAGGAACACTGAAGCTTTCTTT. Translating it yields CASSPLGGQGLRNTEAFF.

This clonotype came up a few times. J is TRBJ1-2 and V is TRBV20-1; D unclear. Germline loops: CDR1 DFQATT, CDR2 SNEGSKA (reference sequence). The CDR3 is 13 residues long. V lost 5 bases and J 1 base, leaving 11 bases between the germline ends. For the CDR3, the DNA is TGCAGTGCTGTAGGAGGGATTAACTATGGCTACACCTTC. Its translation: CSAVGGINYGYTF.

The genes are TRBV5-1 and TRBJ1-1; 7 bases align to TRBD1. Trimming at V came to 4 bases and at J to 1 base, leaving 7 bases not matched to a gene. CDR3 length equals 15 residues. Germline lookup yields CDR1 SGHRS and CDR2 YFSETQ. The CDR3 region is CASSPREGANTEAFF. CDR3 DNA: TGCGCCAGCAGCCCACGGGAGGGGGCGAACACTGAAGCTTTCTTT.

The chain joins TRBV4-1 to TRBJ1-2; 12 bases align to TRBD1. Germline assignment: CDR1 MGHRA and CDR2 YSYEKL. V trimming: 0 bases; J trimming: 12 bases; junction bases outside the gene matches: 17. The CDR3 loop spans 18 amino acids. As DNA, the CDR3 is TGCGCCAGCAGCCAAGATGGTTTTCGGGACAGGGGGCGAAAAAGGAACACCTTC. It translates to CASSQDGFRDRGRKRNTF.

The V and J genes are TRBV7-8 and TRBJ1-5, with D perhaps TRBD1 (5 bases). Germline assignment: CDR1 SGHVS and CDR2 FQNEAQ. Between the trimmed V and J ends, which lost 0 bases and 2 bases, there was a span of 11 bases. This CDR3 has 16 amino acids. In nucleotides, the CDR3 is TGTGCCAGCAGCTTAGCGCGGATGGGGGGCAATCAGCCCCAGCATTTT. It is translated as CASSLARMGGNQPQHF. The whole variable domain, filled in from reference TRBV7-8 and TRBJ1-5, reads GAGVSQSPRYKVAKRGQDVALRCDPISGHVSLFWYQQALGQGPEFLTYFQNEAQLDKSGLPSDRFFAERPEGSVSTLKIQRTQQEDSAVYLCASSLARMGGNQPQHFGDGTRLSIL.

This clonotype was found a few times. The chain links TRBV5-1 to TRBJ1-1; 11 nucleotides agree with TRBD1. With 0 bases clipped from V and 10 bases from J, the junction kept 2 bases outside the gene matches. This CDR3 has 13 residues. CDR1 and CDR2 (germline): SGHRS, YFSETQ. This CDR3 reads CASSLAGTGGAFF. DNA for the CDR3: TGCGCCAGCAGCTTGGCCGGGACAGGGGGAGCTTTCTTT.

This clonotype was picked up many times. The V gene is TRBV20-1, the J gene TRBJ1-6; 10 nucleotides agree with TRBD1. The trim removed 5 bases at V and 7 bases at J, leaving 5 bases unmatched. The CDR3 length is 14 residues. CDR1 is DFQATT and CDR2 is SNEGSKA in the germline V gene (reference sequence). As DNA, the CDR3 is TGCAGTGCTCCGACAGGGGGCATAAATTCACCCCTCCACTTT. Translating it yields CSAPTGGINSPLHF.

The genes are TRBV10-3 and TRBJ1-1; no clear D. V was trimmed by 5 bases and J by 2 bases, leaving 6 bases between them. Germline CDR1 is ENHRY and CDR2 is SYGVKD. The CDR3 is 12 amino acids. CDR3 sequence (DNA): TGTGCCATCAGTAGCGTTAACACTGAAGCTTTCTTT. This gives the protein CAISSVNTEAFF.

In this sample, this clonotype turned up a few times. The chain links TRBV30 to TRBJ2-5; no reliable D call. Trimming removed 0 bases from V and 5 bases from J, with 16 bases in between. This CDR3 is 15 amino acids long. Germline V CDR1 and CDR2: GTSNPN, SVGIG (reference sequence). The DNA for the CDR3 is TGTGCCTGGAGTGTCCCACTACTCTCTAGGGAGACCCAGTACTTC. Translating gives CAWSVPLLSRETQYF.

The chain is built from TRBV5-8 and TRBJ2-1, with D possibly being TRBD1 or TRBD2 (5 bases each). Germline V gene lookup returns CDR1 SGHTS and CDR2 YDEGEE. The CDR3 loop spans 15 amino acids. Trimming pared 5 bases from V and 0 bases from J, leaving 12 bases between. The CDR3 protein is CASRPRGNSYNEQFF. CDR3 DNA sequence: TGTGCCAGCAGACCCCGGGGCAACTCCTACAATGAGCAGTTCTTC.